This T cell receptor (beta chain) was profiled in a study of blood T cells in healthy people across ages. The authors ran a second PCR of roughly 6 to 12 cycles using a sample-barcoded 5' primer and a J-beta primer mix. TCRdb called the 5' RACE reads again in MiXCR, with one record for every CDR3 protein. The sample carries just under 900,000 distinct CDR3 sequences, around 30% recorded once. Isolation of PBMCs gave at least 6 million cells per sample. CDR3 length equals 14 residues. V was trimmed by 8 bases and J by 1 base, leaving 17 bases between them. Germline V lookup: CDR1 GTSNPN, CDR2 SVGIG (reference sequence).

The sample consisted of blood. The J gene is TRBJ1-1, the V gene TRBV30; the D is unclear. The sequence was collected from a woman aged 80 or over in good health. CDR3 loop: CARTRSGGNTEAFF. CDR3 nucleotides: TGTGCCCGGACCAGATCTGGAGGGAACACTGAAGCTTTCTTT.